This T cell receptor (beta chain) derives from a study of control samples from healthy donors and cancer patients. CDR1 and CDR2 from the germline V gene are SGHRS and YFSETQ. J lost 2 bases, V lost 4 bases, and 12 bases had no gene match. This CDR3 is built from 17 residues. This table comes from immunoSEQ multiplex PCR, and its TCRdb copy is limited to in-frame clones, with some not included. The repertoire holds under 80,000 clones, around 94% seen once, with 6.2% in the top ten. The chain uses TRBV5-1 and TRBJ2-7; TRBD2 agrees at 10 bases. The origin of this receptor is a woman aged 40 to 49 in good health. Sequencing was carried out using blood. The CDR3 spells CASSAGSGRPGTYEQYF. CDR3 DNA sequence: TGCGCCAGCAGCGCCGGTAGCGGGAGGCCTGGTACCTACGAGCAGTACTTC.